This T cell receptor (beta chain) is from a study of Ad26.COV2.S vaccination and SARS-CoV-2 variants. At the level of the study: By the intramuscular route, Ad26.COV2.S was given once, or twice 56 days apart. General study points: Spike-specific TCR breadth was greater after Ad26.COV2.S than placebo.

On this clone itself: As yet, its antigen is unknown.

TCRdb's copy holds only in-frame clones and misses some; the assay was immunoSEQ multiplex PCR. This sample has some 330,000 clones; roughly 90% occur once, and the top ten carry approximately 5%. Stated treatment: about 20 received Ad26.COV2.S at low or high dose, single or two shots; 5 received placebo; per-sample allocation not given. Sampling was done on day 63 after the first vaccine or placebo injection. Within Boston, the person who donated was an adult of 18-55 years. Between the trimmed V and J ends, which lost 2 bases and 4 bases, there was a span of 6 bases. The CDR3 spans 12 residues. Germline V gene sequence: CDR1 SGHDT, CDR2 YYEEEE.

This TCR derives from a person between 18 and 59 years old who received the Ad26.COV2.S COVID-19 vaccine or a placebo. Source: peripheral blood, taken in a trial of Ad26.COV2.S vaccine versus placebo. The genes are TRBV5-6 and TRBJ1-1; D gene unclear. CDR3 amino acids: CASSFWGTEAFF. The CDR3 DNA reads as TGTGCCAGCAGCTTTTGGGGCACTGAAGCTTTCTTT.